This TCR beta chain was captured in a study of memory CD4+ T cells and cytomegalovirus serostatus. Study context: Healthy Belgian adult donors included nine or ten CMV-positive and some 23 CMV-negative people.

Single viable CD3+CD4+CD8-CD45RO+ cells were sorted as the memory CD4+ T cells. Total CD4+ T cells were enriched by CD4 positive selection. Findings of the study overall: Repertoires predicted CMV serostatus with median bootstrapped AUC of about 0.95. Of roughly 180 reported CMV TCRbeta sequences, about 70 were found in memory CD4+ repertoires.

TCRdb keeps only in-frame clones here, not all; method: immunoSEQ multiplex PCR. The sample carries about 41,000 clones, around 79% recorded once. Germline CDR1 SGHNT, CDR2 YYREEE (reference sequence). The CDR3 totals 16 residues. V lost 4 bases, J lost 4 bases, and 17 bases lay in between. As to this clone: Its antigen is currently unknown.

This TCR came from an adult in good health and CMV-seronegative. The chain combines TRBV5-4 with TRBJ1-4, with no clear D. Sequencing was performed on memory CD4+ T cells from blood. CDR3 in amino acids: CASSTGPLRSNEKLFF. The CDR3 DNA sequence: TGTGCCAGCAGCACGGGCCCGTTAAGGAGTAATGAAAAACTGTTTTTT.